One and the same sample provided the 24 T cell receptor beta chains below, sequenced in a study of blood T cell repertoires in COVID-19. The protocol was immunoSEQ multiplex PCR, while the TCRdb copy is restricted to in-frame clones and leaves out a portion. The repertoire consists of roughly 30,000 clones, with about 92% occurring once and the leading ten covering 0.83%. The sequenced sample was peripheral blood. The receptors derive from a woman aged 70-85 years with COVID-19, enrolled during active disease.

This clone was counted a single time. The gene calls are TRBV5-1 and TRBJ1-3; D remains ambiguous. Trimming shortened V by 5 bases and J by 2 bases, and 14 bases separated the two germline ends. The CDR3 runs 15 residues. CDR1 is SGHRS, CDR2 YFSETQ, per germline. The chain's CDR3 is CASSTGLYAGNTIYF. As DNA, the CDR3 is TGCGCCAGCAGTACCGGGTTGTACGCTGGAAACACCATATATTTT.

This sequence joins TRBV3-1 (or the pseudogene TRBV3-2) and TRBJ1-4; 11 nucleotides align to TRBD1. Per the germline V gene, CDR1 is LGHDT and CDR2 is YNNKEL (reference sequence). The V and J ends lost 2 bases and 8 bases, in that order; junction bases with no gene match: 10. CDR3 length: 17 amino acids. CDR3 in amino acids: CASSQMLLRTGGEKLFF. CDR3 bases: TGTGCCAGCAGCCAAATGTTATTGAGGACAGGGGGCGAAAAACTGTTTTTT.

The chain combines TRBV9 with TRBJ2-7, with TRBD2 matching 10 bases. Germline-derived CDR1 and CDR2 are SGDLS and YYNGEE. The CDR3 sequence is 16 residues long. V shed 4 bases and J 4 bases; nucleotides not matched to a gene: 11. DNA of the CDR3: TGTGCCAGCAGCTTAGGTTGGCTAGCGGGAGTGTACGAGCAGTACTTC. Its protein is CASSLGWLAGVYEQYF.

The V and J genes are TRBV19 and TRBJ1-2, with TRBD1 identical over 7 bases. The CDR3 extends over 14 amino acids. The V and J ends lost 3 bases and 4 bases, in that order; junction bases with no gene match: 5. Germline V gene sequence: CDR1 LNHDA, CDR2 SQIVND (reference sequence). CDR3 sequence: CASSMGDRVYGYTF. In DNA form, the CDR3 reads TGTGCCAGTAGTATGGGGGACAGAGTCTATGGCTACACCTTC.

This rearrangement joins TRBV29-1 to TRBJ1-3; weak D call: TRBD1 (6 bases). CDR1 is SQVTM, CDR2 ANQGSEA, per germline. The CDR3 runs to 15 residues. The V gene lost 6 bases and the J gene lost 0 bases, with 15 bases spanning the gap. In nucleotides, the CDR3 is TGCAGCGTCAGATCGACAGGCGACTCTGGAAACACCATATATTTT. Translating it yields CSVRSTGDSGNTIYF.

The chain uses TRBV11-3 and TRBJ1-1; the D gene is possibly TRBD1 (6 bases). Germline CDR1 SGHNT, CDR2 YENEEA. The ends were cut back, 5 bases at V and 5 bases at J, with 18 bases in the middle. CDR3 length equals 15 residues. CDR3 in DNA: TGTGCCAGCAGCCGAGGGGGTTTGGACCGGACTGAAGCTTTCTTT. Residues: CASSRGGLDRTEAFF.

The J gene is TRBJ2-7, the V gene TRBV11-2; the D gene is possibly TRBD2 (5 bases). The CDR3 spans 12 residues. V lost 5 bases to trimming and J lost 5 bases, with 10 bases between them. Germline assignment: CDR1 SGHAT and CDR2 FQNNGV. CDR3 loop: CASSETGNEQYF. CDR3 in DNA: TGTGCCAGCAGCGAGACCGGGAACGAGCAGTACTTC.

The chain recombines TRBV5-1 with TRBJ2-1; 8 bases are a match to TRBD2. The CDR3 contains 14 residues. Germline CDR1 reads SGHRS; CDR2 reads YFSETQ. The V and J ends lost 5 bases and 5 bases, in that order; junction bases with no gene match: 6. CDR3 bases: TGCGCCAGCAGTTCCGGGACTAGGGACAATGAGCAGTTCTTC. Amino acids: CASSSGTRDNEQFF.

This clone has a single count. This chain uses TRBV18 with TRBJ2-7; maybe TRBD2 (7 bases). Germline V gene lookup returns CDR1 KGHSH and CDR2 LQKENI. The CDR3 length is 18 residues. V lost 1 base and J 0 bases, leaving 19 bases between the germline ends. CDR3 protein: CASSPRGGGTGSSYEQYF. The CDR3 nucleotides are TGTGCCAGCTCACCACGAGGGGGAGGGACTGGAAGCTCCTACGAGCAGTACTTC.

The V call is TRBV7-2, the J call TRBJ2-5; tentatively, D is TRBD2 (6 bases). This CDR3 has 15 residues. Between the trimmed V and J ends, which lost 5 bases and 2 bases, there was a span of 15 bases. Germline V gene sequence: CDR1 SGHTA, CDR2 FQGNSA. CDR3 DNA sequence: TGTGCCAGCAGCCCGATTGGGCGGGATCAAGAGACCCAGTACTTC. Translating it yields CASSPIGRDQETQYF.

V is TRBV6-1 and J is TRBJ1-5; D is possibly TRBD1 (5 bases). This CDR3 spans 14 amino acids. From germline, CDR1 is MNHNS and CDR2 SASEGT. V was trimmed by 2 bases and J by 3 bases, leaving 8 bases between them. CDR3 sequence reads: CASSEQGYNQPQHF. CDR3 sequence (DNA): TGTGCCAGCAGTGAACAGGGCTACAATCAGCCCCAGCATTTT.

This chain joins TRBV9 and TRBJ1-4, with 7 bases identical to TRBD1. V lost 2 bases and J lost 0; bases outside the gene matches: 7. The CDR3 has 17 residues. Germline assignment: CDR1 SGDLS and CDR2 YYNGEE. The CDR3 reads CASSVRGKGSTNEKLFF. CDR3 nucleotide sequence: TGTGCCAGCAGCGTCAGGGGGAAGGGCTCAACTAATGAAAAACTGTTTTTT.

The chain links TRBV15 to TRBJ2-1, with a weak D call TRBD2 (6 bases). The CDR3 runs to 15 residues. Germline V gene sequence: CDR1 LNHNV, CDR2 YYDKDF (reference sequence). Trimming cost V 0 bases and J 3 bases, with 9 bases left between them. The CDR3 is CATSRDNGGYNEQFF. The CDR3 DNA sequence: TGTGCCACCAGCAGAGATAACGGGGGCTACAATGAGCAGTTCTTC. The full variable domain, with the rest looked up from reference TRBV15 and TRBJ2-1, is DAMVIQNPRYQVTQFGKPVTLSCSQTLNHNVMYWYQQKSSQAPKLLFHYYDKDFNNEADTPDNFQSRRPNTSFCFLDIRSPGLGDTAMYLCATSRDNGGYNEQFFGPGTRLTVL.

The chain carries TRBV2 and TRBJ2-5; 13 nucleotides line up with TRBD2. The J segment lost 5 bases and the V segment lost 6 bases, leaving 15 bases of the junction unmatched. The CDR3 is 18 residues long. Germline lookup yields CDR1 SNHLY and CDR2 FYNNEI. The CDR3 spells CASRGLAGLPGERETQYF. CDR3 nucleotide sequence: TGTGCCAGCAGGGGACTAGCGGGACTCCCCGGGGAGCGTGAGACCCAGTACTTC.

The V gene is TRBV28, the J gene TRBJ2-3; no clear D. CDR3 size: 13 residues. Between the trimmed V and J ends, which lost 4 bases and 6 bases, there was a span of 11 bases. Germline CDR1 and CDR2: MDHEN and SYDVKM. CDR3 in amino acids: CASSSPNLDTQYF. The CDR3 DNA reads as TGTGCCAGCAGTTCACCTAATCTGGATACGCAGTATTTT.

The chain joins TRBV9 to TRBJ2-7, with D perhaps matching TRBD2 (6 bases). V was shortened by 3 bases and J by 2 bases, with 12 bases between the two germline ends. Looked up from germline, CDR1 is SGDLS and CDR2 is YYNGEE. The CDR3 has 14 amino acids. The CDR3 spells CASSGVSGAYEQYF. CDR3 sequence (DNA): TGTGCCAGCAGCGGTGTTAGCGGAGCCTACGAGCAGTACTTC.

The chain is built from TRBV9 and TRBJ1-3; D is perhaps TRBD1 (5 bases). The CDR3 has 16 residues. V was shortened by 1 base and J by 3 bases, with 14 bases between the two germline ends. Per the germline V gene, CDR1 is SGDLS and CDR2 is YYNGEE. CDR3 in DNA: TGTGCCAGCAGCGTAAGTTTCAGGGATATTGGAAACACCATATATTTT. As protein: CASSVSFRDIGNTIYF.

The chain links TRBV11-2 to TRBJ2-5; D may be TRBD1 (6 bases). The CDR3 consists of 16 residues. V was shortened by 1 base and J by 2 bases, with 14 bases between the two germline ends. Germline V lookup: CDR1 SGHAT, CDR2 FQNNGV. This CDR3 reads CASSLVLAGEQETQYF. The DNA of the CDR3 is TGTGCCAGCAGCTTAGTCCTGGCAGGGGAACAAGAGACCCAGTACTTC.

The rearrangement joins TRBV11-2 to TRBJ2-1, with 10 bases that match TRBD2. CDR1 is SGHAT and CDR2 is FQNNGV in the germline V gene. CDR3 length: 13 amino acids. The ends lost 2 bases at V and 10 bases at J; junction bases unmatched: 2. CDR3 bases: TGTGCCAGCAGCTTATCAGCGGGGGGGGAGCAGTTCTTC. It codes for CASSLSAGGEQFF.

The chain couples TRBV28 to TRBJ2-2; 14 bases are shared with TRBD2. Germline trimming cut 3 bases from V and 9 bases from J; bases unmatched to any gene: 3. This CDR3 spans 15 amino acids. From germline, CDR1 is MDHEN and CDR2 SYDVKM. CDR3 region: CASSLRLAGGWELFF. The CDR3 DNA sequence: TGTGCCAGCAGTTTGAGACTAGCGGGAGGGTGGGAGCTGTTTTTT.

J is TRBJ2-7 and V is TRBV6-6, with D possibly TRBD2 on 6 matching bases. The V gene's germline CDR1 is MNHNY and CDR2 SVGAGI (reference sequence). V lost 6 bases, J lost 2 bases, and 11 bases lay in between. There are 13 residues in the CDR3. The CDR3 bases are TGTGCCAGCAGCCTTGGGGGGACCTACGAGCAGTACTTC. Protein: CASSLGGTYEQYF.

The rearrangement joins TRBV12-3 or TRBV12-4 to TRBJ1-2, with D possibly matching TRBD1 (5 bases). The V end lost 6 bases, the J end lost 7 bases, and 12 bases lay between the germline ends. This CDR3 comprises 12 residues. This CDR3 is CASRPEGSGYTF. CDR3 sequence (DNA): TGTGCCAGCAGACCGGAGGGGAGTGGCTACACCTTC.

The chain recombines TRBV24-1 with TRBJ2-2; TRBD1 might be the D (6 bases). The V gene's germline CDR1 is KGHDR and CDR2 SFDVKD. This CDR3 has 17 residues. V was trimmed by 3 bases and J by 4 bases, leaving 17 bases between them. CDR3 residues: CATSDPTPGTFTGELFF. For the CDR3, the DNA is TGTGCCACCAGTGATCCAACACCCGGGACATTCACCGGGGAGCTGTTTTTT.

The rearrangement joins TRBV6-5 to TRBJ2-1; 8 bases agree with TRBD2. The CDR3 runs to 13 residues. Unmatched junction bases numbered 6, after V lost 10 bases and J lost 4 bases. Germline V gene sequence: CDR1 MNHEY, CDR2 SVGAGI. For the CDR3, the DNA is TGTGCCATAAGAAGCGGGGGTTACAATGAGCAGTTCTTC. This gives the protein CAIRSGGYNEQFF.